A single sample gave rise to the 7 T cell receptor beta chains below, sequenced in a study of Ad26.COV2.S vaccination and SARS-CoV-2 variants. TCRdb's table, derived via immunoSEQ multiplex PCR, lists solely in-frame clones and lacks some. This sample has some 250,000 clones, with roughly 90% found just once. Regarding treatment: about 20 received Ad26.COV2.S at low or high dose, single or two shots; roughly five received placebo; per-sample allocation not given. The samples were gathered on day 63 after the first injection of vaccine or placebo. The sequencing here drew on peripheral blood, taken in a trial of Ad26.COV2.S vaccine versus placebo. Every receptor here comes from a person aged 18-65 years who received the Ad26.COV2.S COVID-19 vaccine or a placebo.

The chain joins TRBV18 to TRBJ2-5; 9 positions agree with TRBD2. This CDR3 is 14 amino acids long. J was trimmed by 5 bases and V by 3 bases; bases with no gene match: 4. CDR1 and CDR2 (germline): KGHSH, LQKENI. The CDR3 reads CASSPGTSWETQYF. CDR3 DNA: TGTGCCAGCTCACCCGGGACTAGCTGGGAGACCCAGTACTTC.

This CDR3 is CASGGLAGGPYPQYF. CDR3 DNA: TGCGCCAGCGGGGGACTAGCGGGGGGCCCTTACCCGCAGTATTTT. The chain carries TRBV23-1 and TRBJ2-3; the match to TRBD2 covers 15 bases. TRBV23-1 belongs to the ORF category, with a function that is uncertain. This CDR3 comprises 15 residues. J was trimmed by 10 bases and V by 8 bases; bases with no gene match: 10.

The chain recombines TRBV7-9 with TRBJ2-7; D gene ambiguous. The germline CDR1 and CDR2 sequences are SEHNR and FQNEAQ (reference sequence). CDR3 length: 15 amino acids. Deletions cut 6 bases from V and 3 bases from J, with 18 bases between. The CDR3 spells CASRPPLSSGYEQYF. The DNA for the CDR3 is TGTGCCAGCAGACCACCCCTGTCGTCAGGCTACGAGCAGTACTTC.

The DNA for the CDR3 is TGTGCCAGCAGGGGACTAGCCGATGAGCAGTTCTTC. This sequence encodes CASRGLADEQFF. The rearrangement uses TRBV5-6 and TRBJ2-1, with 9 positions matching TRBD2. The CDR3 totals 12 residues. V lost 5 bases to trimming and J lost 8 bases; unmatched junction nucleotides: 2. The germline CDR1 and CDR2 sequences are SGHDT and YYEEEE.

This sequence joins TRBV6-5 and TRBJ2-7, with 11 bases aligning to TRBD1. Germline loops: CDR1 MNHEY, CDR2 SVGAGI. V was pared by 2 bases and J by 5 bases, with 2 bases of the junction left unmatched. The CDR3 extends over 14 amino acids. For the CDR3, the DNA is TGTGCCAGCAGTTACGGGACAGGGGGTCACGAGCAGTACTTC. It translates to CASSYGTGGHEQYF.

The rearrangement links TRBV12-3 or TRBV12-4 to TRBJ2-5; a weak D match, TRBD2 (5 bases). Trimming shortened V by 7 bases and J by 14 bases, and 23 bases separated the two germline ends. The CDR3 sequence is 13 residues long. This chain's CDR3 is CASTLPGTADPYF. The CDR3 DNA reads TGTGCCAGCACATTACCGGGAACAGCCGACCCCTACTTC.

This clone was detected only a few times. This chain uses TRBV7-9 with TRBJ2-7, with D possibly being TRBD1 or TRBD2 (5 bases each). Trimming took 1 base from V and 9 from J, leaving 16 bases between them. The germline gives CDR1 SEHNR, CDR2 FQNEAQ (reference sequence). The CDR3 is 14 residues long. CDR3 nucleotides: TGTGCCAGCAGCTTAGTCGGGACCCGGGCTGGGCAGTACTTC. This codes for CASSLVGTRAGQYF.